What follows describes a single TCR beta chain. This sample is drawn from a study of T-cell memory formation after mild COVID-19. Each CDR3 protein is one row after TCRdb ran MiXCR on the 5' RACE reads. The sample consists of 450,000 or so distinct CDR3 sequences, around 25% of them appearing once. V was shortened by 7 bases and J by 4 bases, with 13 bases between the two germline ends. The length of the CDR3 is 13 residues. The germline V gene has CDR1 SNHLY and CDR2 FYNNEI. Sequencing was done on a sample of PBMCs or a T cell subset sorted from them (not recorded which). This TCR came from an adult woman who had mild COVID-19 (a few samples of this study predate the infection). Cell type and time point are not known. J is TRBJ1-2 and V is TRBV2, with D possibly matching TRBD1 (6 bases). The CDR3 region is CASTKGQSYGYTF. In nucleotides, the CDR3 is TGTGCCAGCACCAAGGGACAAAGCTATGGCTACACCTTC.